The clone carrying this TCR beta chain was detected once. As yet, its antigen is unknown. This record belongs to a study of shared clonotypes between healthy human individuals. Study findings and constraints: Compared with clonotypes that all four donors shared, non-shared clonotypes had lower generation probabilities.

Trimming cost V 5 bases and J 0 bases, with 11 bases left between them. The CDR3 spans 15 residues. Germline assignment: CDR1 SGHVS and CDR2 FQNEAQ. Sequenced by immunoSEQ multiplex PCR; TCRdb stores in-frame clones only, minus some. The table lists about 2.4 million clones, roughly 93% of them singletons. The gene calls are TRBV7-8 and TRBJ1-5, with unresolved D. Sequencing was carried out using naive CD4+ T cells from PBMCs. Documented subset: CD45RA+ positively selected. The sequence was obtained from a man aged 18 to 30 in good health. Some clones in this sample may be carry-over from other donors' samples. CDR3 sequence: CASSRGIYSNQPQHF. In DNA form, the CDR3 reads TGTGCCAGCAGCCGAGGGATTTATAGCAATCAGCCCCAGCATTTT.